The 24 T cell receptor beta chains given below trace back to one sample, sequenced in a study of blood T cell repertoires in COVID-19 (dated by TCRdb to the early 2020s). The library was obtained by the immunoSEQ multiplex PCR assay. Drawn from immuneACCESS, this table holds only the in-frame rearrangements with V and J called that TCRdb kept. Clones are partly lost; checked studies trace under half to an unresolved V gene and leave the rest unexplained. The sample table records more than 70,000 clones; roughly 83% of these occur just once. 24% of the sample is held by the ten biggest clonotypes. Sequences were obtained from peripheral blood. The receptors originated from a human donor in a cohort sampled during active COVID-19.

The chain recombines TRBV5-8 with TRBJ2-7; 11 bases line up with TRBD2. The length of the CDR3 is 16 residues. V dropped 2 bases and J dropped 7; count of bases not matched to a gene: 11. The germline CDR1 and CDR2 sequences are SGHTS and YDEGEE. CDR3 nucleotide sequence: TGTGCCAGCAGCTTTACTAGCGGGAGTTCTCCGGGGGAGCAGTACTTC. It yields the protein CASSFTSGSSPGEQYF.

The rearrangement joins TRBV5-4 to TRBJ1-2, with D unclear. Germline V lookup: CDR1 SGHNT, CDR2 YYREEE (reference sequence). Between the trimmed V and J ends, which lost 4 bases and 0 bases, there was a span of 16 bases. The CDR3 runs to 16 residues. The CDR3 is CASSQIRELANYGYTF. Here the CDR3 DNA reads TGTGCCAGCAGCCAGATTCGGGAGTTAGCTAACTATGGCTACACCTTC.

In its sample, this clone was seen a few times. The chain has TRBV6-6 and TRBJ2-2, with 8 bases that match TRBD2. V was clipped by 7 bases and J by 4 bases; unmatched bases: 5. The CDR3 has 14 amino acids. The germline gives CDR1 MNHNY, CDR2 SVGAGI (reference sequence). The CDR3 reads CASTRGGLTGELFF. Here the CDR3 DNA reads TGTGCCAGCACCCGGGGGGGCCTCACCGGGGAGCTGTTTTTT.

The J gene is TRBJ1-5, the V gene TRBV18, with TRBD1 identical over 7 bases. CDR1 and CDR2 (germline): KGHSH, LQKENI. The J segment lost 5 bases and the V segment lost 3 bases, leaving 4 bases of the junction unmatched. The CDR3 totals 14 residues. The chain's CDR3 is CASSPKGTDQPQHF. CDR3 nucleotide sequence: TGTGCCAGCTCACCCAAAGGGACAGATCAGCCCCAGCATTTT.

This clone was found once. The CDR3 region is CASSSGVAEYLEDTQYF. CDR3 DNA: TGTGCCAGCAGCTCCGGCGTAGCGGAGTACCTTGAGGATACGCAGTATTTT. V gene TRBV9 combines with J gene TRBJ2-3; TRBD2 might be the D (6 bases). Trimming cost V 4 bases and J 6 bases, with 24 bases left between them. CDR3 length: 17 residues. Germline values: CDR1 SGDLS, CDR2 YYNGEE.

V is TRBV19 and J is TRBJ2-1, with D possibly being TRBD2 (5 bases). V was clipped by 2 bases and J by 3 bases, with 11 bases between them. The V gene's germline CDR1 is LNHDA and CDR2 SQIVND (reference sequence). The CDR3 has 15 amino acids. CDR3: CASSIREIGYNEQFF. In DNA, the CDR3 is TGTGCCAGTAGTATAAGGGAGATCGGCTACAATGAGCAGTTCTTC.

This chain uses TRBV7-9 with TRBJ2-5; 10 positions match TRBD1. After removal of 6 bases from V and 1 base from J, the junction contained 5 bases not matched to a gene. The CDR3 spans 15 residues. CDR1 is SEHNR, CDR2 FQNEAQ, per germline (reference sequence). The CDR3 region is CASSDRGRIQETQYF. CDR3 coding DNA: TGTGCCAGCAGTGACAGGGGGCGAATCCAAGAGACCCAGTACTTC.

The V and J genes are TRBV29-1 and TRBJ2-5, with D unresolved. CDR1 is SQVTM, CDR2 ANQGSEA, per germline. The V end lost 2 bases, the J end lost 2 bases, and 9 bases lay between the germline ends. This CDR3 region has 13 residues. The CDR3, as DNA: TGCAGCGTTGAACGCGACATTCAAGAGACCCAGTACTTC. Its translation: CSVERDIQETQYF.

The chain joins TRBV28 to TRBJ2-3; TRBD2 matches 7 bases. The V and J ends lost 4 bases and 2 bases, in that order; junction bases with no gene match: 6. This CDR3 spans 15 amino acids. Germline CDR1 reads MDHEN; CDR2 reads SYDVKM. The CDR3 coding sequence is TGTGCCAGCAGTTCAGCGGGGATATCCACAGATACGCAGTATTTT. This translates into CASSSAGISTDTQYF.

In DNA, the CDR3 is TGTGCCAGCAGCCTGGGACAGGGGAGCTCCTACGAGCAGTACTTC. The encoded protein is CASSLGQGSSYEQYF. The chain links TRBV5-4 to TRBJ2-7, with TRBD1 matching over 10 bases. The J segment lost 0 bases and the V segment lost 4 bases, leaving 4 bases of the junction unmatched. The germline CDR1 and CDR2 sequences are SGHNT and YYREEE (reference sequence). The CDR3 has 15 residues.

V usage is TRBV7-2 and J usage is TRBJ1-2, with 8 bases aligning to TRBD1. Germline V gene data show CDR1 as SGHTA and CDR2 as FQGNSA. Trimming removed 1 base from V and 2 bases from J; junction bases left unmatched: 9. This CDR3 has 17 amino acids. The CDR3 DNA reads TGTGCCAGCAGCTTAGGAGGGTCGCAGGGGGCCAACTATGGCTACACCTTC. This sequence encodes CASSLGGSQGANYGYTF.

The DNA for the CDR3 is TGTGCCAGCAGCCCCTCCTCGGGGACAGGTTATAGCAATCAGCCCCAGCATTTT. Amino acid sequence: CASSPSSGTGYSNQPQHF. The V gene is TRBV21-1, the J gene TRBJ1-5; TRBD1, the table's D call, was not compared with the DNA. TRBV21-1 is tagged as a pseudogene. The CDR3 has 18 amino acids.

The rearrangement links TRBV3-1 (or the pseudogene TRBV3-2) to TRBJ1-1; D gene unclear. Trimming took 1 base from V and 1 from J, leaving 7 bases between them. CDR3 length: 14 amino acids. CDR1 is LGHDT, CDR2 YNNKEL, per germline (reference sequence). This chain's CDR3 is CASSQGSTNTEAFF. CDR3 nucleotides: TGTGCCAGCAGCCAAGGCAGTACGAACACTGAAGCTTTCTTT.

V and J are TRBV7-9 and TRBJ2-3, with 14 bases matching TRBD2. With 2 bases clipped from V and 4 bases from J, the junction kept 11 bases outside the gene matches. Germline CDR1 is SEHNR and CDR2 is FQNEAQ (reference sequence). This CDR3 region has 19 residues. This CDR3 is CASSLPSPGLAGVADTQYF. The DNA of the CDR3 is TGTGCCAGCAGCTTACCTTCACCGGGACTAGCGGGAGTGGCAGATACGCAGTATTTT.

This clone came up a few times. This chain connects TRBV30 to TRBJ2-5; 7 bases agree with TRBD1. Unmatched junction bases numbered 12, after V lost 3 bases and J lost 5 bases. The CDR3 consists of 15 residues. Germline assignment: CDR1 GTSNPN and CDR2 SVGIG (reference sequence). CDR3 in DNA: TGTGCCTGGAGCCGAGGCGGCAGGGGACAGGAGACCCAGTACTTC. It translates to CAWSRGGRGQETQYF.

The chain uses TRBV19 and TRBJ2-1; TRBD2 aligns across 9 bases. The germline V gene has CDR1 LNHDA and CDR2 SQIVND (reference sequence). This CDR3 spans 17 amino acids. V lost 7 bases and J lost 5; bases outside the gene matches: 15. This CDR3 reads CASTPARGLAGNNEQFF. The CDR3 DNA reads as TGTGCCAGTACCCCCGCGCGGGGCCTAGCGGGAAACAATGAGCAGTTCTTC.

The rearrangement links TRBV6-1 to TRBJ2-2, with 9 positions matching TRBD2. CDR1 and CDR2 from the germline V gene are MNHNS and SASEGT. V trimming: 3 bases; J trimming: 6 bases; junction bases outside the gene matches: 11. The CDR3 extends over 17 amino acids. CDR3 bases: TGTGCCAGCAGTGACTTAACCGGGACTAGCTTTCCCGGGGAGCTGTTTTTT. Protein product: CASSDLTGTSFPGELFF.

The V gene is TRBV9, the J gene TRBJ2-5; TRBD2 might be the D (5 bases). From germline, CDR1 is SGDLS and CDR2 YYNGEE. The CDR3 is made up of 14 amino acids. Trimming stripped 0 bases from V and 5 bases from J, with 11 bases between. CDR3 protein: CASSVVGERETQYF. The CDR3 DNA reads TGTGCCAGCAGCGTAGTGGGAGAGCGGGAGACCCAGTACTTC. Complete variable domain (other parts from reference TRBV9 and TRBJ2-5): DSGVTQTPKHLITATGQRVTLRCSPRSGDLSVYWYQQSLDQGLQFLIQYYNGEERAKGNILERFSAQQFPDLHSELNLSSLELGDSALYFCASSVVGERETQYFGPGTRLLVL.

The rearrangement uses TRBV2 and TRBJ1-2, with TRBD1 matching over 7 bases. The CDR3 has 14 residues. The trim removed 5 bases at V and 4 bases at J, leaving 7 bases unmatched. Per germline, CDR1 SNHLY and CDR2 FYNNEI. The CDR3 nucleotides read TGTGCCAGCAGTAGGGACAGAGAAACCTATGGCTACACCTTC. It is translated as CASSRDRETYGYTF.

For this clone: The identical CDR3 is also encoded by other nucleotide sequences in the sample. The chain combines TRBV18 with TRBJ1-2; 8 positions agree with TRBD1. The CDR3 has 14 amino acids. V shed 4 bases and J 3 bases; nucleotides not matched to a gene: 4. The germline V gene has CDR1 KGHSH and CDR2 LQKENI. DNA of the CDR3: TGTGCCAGCTCACGACAGGGGAGGGACTATGGCTACACCTTC. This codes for CASSRQGRDYGYTF. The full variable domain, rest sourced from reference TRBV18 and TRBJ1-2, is NAGVMQNPRHLVRRRGQEARLRCSPMKGHSHVYWYRQLPEEGLKFMVYLQKENIIDESGMPKERFSAEFPKEGPSILRIQQVVRGDSAAYFCASSRQGRDYGYTFGSGTRLTVV.

DNA for the CDR3: TGTGCCAGCAGCCGGGCCGGGACTAGCGGCTCCTACGAGCAGTACTTC. Translating it yields CASSRAGTSGSYEQYF. The J gene is TRBJ2-7, the V gene TRBV3-1 (or the pseudogene TRBV3-2), with TRBD2 matching 11 bases. Germline CDR1 is LGHDT and CDR2 is YNNKEL (reference sequence). Losses at the gene ends were 4 bases for V and 0 bases for J; bases not matched to a gene: 5. The CDR3 length is 16 residues.

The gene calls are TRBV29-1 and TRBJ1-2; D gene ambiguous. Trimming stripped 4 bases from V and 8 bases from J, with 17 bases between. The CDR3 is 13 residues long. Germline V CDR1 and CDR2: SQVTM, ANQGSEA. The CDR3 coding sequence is TGCAGCGTTGGTGAGGGCCTGGACCGGGGCTACACCTTC. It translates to CSVGEGLDRGYTF.

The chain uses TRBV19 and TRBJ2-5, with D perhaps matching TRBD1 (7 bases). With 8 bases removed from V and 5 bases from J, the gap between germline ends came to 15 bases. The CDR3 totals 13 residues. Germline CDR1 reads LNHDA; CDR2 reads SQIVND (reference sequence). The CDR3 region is CASGSQGGETQYF. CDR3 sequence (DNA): TGTGCCAGTGGCTCGCAGGGGGGCGAGACCCAGTACTTC.

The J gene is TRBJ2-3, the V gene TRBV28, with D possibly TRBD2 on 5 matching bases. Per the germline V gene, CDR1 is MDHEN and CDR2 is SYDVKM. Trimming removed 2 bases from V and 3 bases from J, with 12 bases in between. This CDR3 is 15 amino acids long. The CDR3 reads CASSLGEAETDTQYF. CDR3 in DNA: TGTGCCAGCAGTTTAGGGGAAGCGGAGACAGATACGCAGTATTTT.